The entry below describes one T cell receptor beta chain. The sample is drawn from a study of cytomegalovirus exposure and HLA in healthy donors. 60 Vbeta and 13 Jbeta primers were used in PCR. Clones were read by immunoSEQ multiplex PCR, and TCRdb kept only the in-frame ones, dropping some. The top ten hold about 2.5% of the sample, which has about 170,000 clones, roughly 84% seen once. The CDR3 consists of 14 residues. Germline lookup yields CDR1 SGHTA and CDR2 FQGNSA. V shed 4 bases, J shed 4 bases, and the junction held 6 bases outside the gene matches. The rearrangement joins TRBV7-2 to TRBJ1-1; 7 positions agree with TRBD1. The sample comprised PBMCs. This TCR derives from a man aged 30 to 45 in good health and CMV-seropositive. This CDR3 reads CASSWTGQTTEAFF. CDR3 DNA: TGTGCCAGCAGCTGGACAGGACAGACCACTGAAGCTTTCTTT.